This T cell receptor beta chain was obtained from a study of a mutant IDH1 vaccine in newly diagnosed glioma. Study summary: Commencement of vaccination occurred 4-6 weeks following radiotherapy alone, or concurrently with temozolomide cycles.

TCRdb's table, derived via immunoSEQ multiplex PCR, lists solely in-frame clones and lacks some. The sample holds roughly 32,000 clones, about nine tenths seen once. Between the trimmed V and J ends, which lost 9 bases and 2 bases, there was a span of 7 bases. The CDR3 covers 11 residues. Germline V gene lookup returns CDR1 ENHRY and CDR2 SYGVKD. Time point defined: week 47, end of study. Doses comprised 300 ug of mutant IDH1 20-mer peptide each, plus topical imiquimod. To note about this clone: Its antigen remains unknown.

This sequence originates from a man aged 40-50 years with glioma. The V and J genes are TRBV10-3 and TRBJ2-5; D remains unclear. This specimen consisted of PBMCs, obtained from a glioma patient whose treatment included an IDH1 peptide vaccine. CDR3 in amino acids: CAIGVQETQYF. For the CDR3, the DNA is TGTGCCATTGGGGTGCAAGAGACCCAGTACTTC.